This paragraph covers one TCR beta chain sequence. The sample originates from a study of blood T cell repertoires in COVID-19. Study overall: The cDNA or gDNA used as material had been derived from T cells, B-cell-depleted T cells, or PBMCs.

The table came from immunoSEQ multiplex PCR; TCRdb's copy has only in-frame clones and leaves some out. The sample lists hundreds of thousands of clones; 86% were seen once. From germline, CDR1 is SQVTM and CDR2 ANQGSEA. This CDR3 is 14 amino acids long. V lost 7 bases, J lost 4 bases, and 16 bases lay in between. The genes are TRBV29-1 and TRBJ2-2; tentative D call: TRBD2 (8 bases). The clonotype originates from a woman aged 30 to 39 with active or convalescent COVID-19. The material sequenced was peripheral blood. DNA for the CDR3: TGCAGCGCCTCGGGAGGGGGCGGCACCGGGGAGCTGTTTTTT. Translated: CSASGGGGTGELFF.